This entry concerns a single T cell receptor (beta chain). Its antigen is unknown. The data belong to a study of immune evolution from preneoplasia to lung adenocarcinoma. Germline V gives CDR1 KGHSH, CDR2 LQKENI. Trimming left V 1 base short and J 0 bases short, with 13 bases between. The CDR3 is made up of 16 amino acids. Between about 2014 and 2018, patients underwent resection in Japan or China. Histologic diagnosis was independently verified by two lung pathologists. Macro-dissection enriched premalignant or tumor cells before nucleic acid extraction. Study-wide results and caveats: From normal lung to invasive adenocarcinoma, top clone frequencies appeared to decrease.

TCRdb's table, derived via immunoSEQ multiplex PCR, lists solely in-frame clones and lacks some. The sample yields about 26,000 clones, about 76% seen once. The genes are TRBV18 and TRBJ2-7; D is undetermined. This TCR was sampled from a person aged 55 to 70 with invasive lung adenocarcinoma. Some clones in this sample may be carry-over from other donors' samples. The sample consisted of FFPE invasive lung adenocarcinoma tissue. The CDR3 spells CASSPQVGFLSYEQYF. In DNA, the CDR3 is TGTGCCAGCTCACCACAGGTGGGGTTTCTCTCCTACGAGCAGTACTTC.